This TCR beta chain was captured by sequencing in a study of blood T cell repertoires in COVID-19. Overall study context: Acute-phase and convalescent COVID-19 samples originated in the United States, Italy and Spain. PBMCs, B-cell-depleted T cells, or T cells were the source of the cDNA or gDNA that made up the material.

Original analysis: Quantification of nucleated cells was approximated via reference gene primer amplification. Some clones are missing from TCRdb's copy, which holds only in-frame ones; the method was immunoSEQ multiplex PCR. V and J calls and clone size are as listed in that table; D and trimming were resolved from the DNA. The sample records 150,000 to 200,000 clones, about 85% being singletons. Losses at the gene ends were 5 bases for V and 0 bases for J; bases not matched to a gene: 8. CDR1 is GTSNPN and CDR2 is SVGIG in the germline V gene (reference sequence). CDR3 size: 15 residues. The sample holds one count of this clone.

The TCR comes from a human donor with acute or convalescent COVID-19. The donor label of this sample is uncertain. J is TRBJ2-3 and V is TRBV30; TRBD1 aligns across 7 bases. Sequencing used peripheral blood. Here the CDR3 reads CAWERRDRSTDTQYF. CDR3 bases: TGTGCCTGGGAGCGTCGGGACAGAAGCACAGATACGCAGTATTTT.